What follows are 11 T cell receptor beta chains derived from one specimen sequenced in a study of blood T cells in healthy people across ages. Combining a sample-barcoded 5' primer with a J-beta primer mix, a second PCR ran for 7 to 11 cycles. TCRdb independently ran MiXCR on the 5' RACE reads; one entry per CDR3 protein. The sample holds more than 500,000 distinct CDR3 sequences, about 27% seen once. These data were also reused for a study on T cells of mothers and their children.

The specimen was blood. Source of these receptors: a boy younger than 10 in good health.

In its sample, this clonotype was seen a few times. The V and J genes are TRBV7-9 and TRBJ2-1; D might be TRBD2 (6 bases). The CDR3 contains 12 residues. V lost 11 bases and J lost 4, with 12 bases in between. Germline V gives CDR1 SEHNR, CDR2 FQNEAQ (reference sequence). In DNA form, the CDR3 reads TGTGCCGGGGGGACGGTGTACAATGAGCAGTTCTTC. Translating it yields CAGGTVYNEQFF.

Only a few counts were recorded for this clonotype. This chain uses TRBV6-1 with TRBJ2-5, with D possibly being TRBD1 (5 bases). The closer fit of TRBJ2-1 to the DNA end suggests the J call may be wrong. The germline V gene encodes CDR1 MNHNS and CDR2 SASEGT. This CDR3 has 16 residues. In DNA form, the CDR3 reads TGTGCCAGCAGTGAAAAGCCGGTCAGGGTGAAGGATGAGCAGTTCTTC. Amino acid sequence: CASSEKPVRVKDEQFF.

The rearrangement links TRBV20-1 to TRBJ1-2; TRBD1 aligns across 7 bases. The ends lost 0 bases at V and 3 bases at J; junction bases unmatched: 7. The CDR3 extends over 15 amino acids. Germline CDR1 DFQATT, CDR2 SNEGSKA (reference sequence). CDR3 in amino acids: CSARDGQGGHYGYTF. CDR3 coding DNA: TGCAGTGCTAGAGATGGTCAAGGGGGCCACTATGGCTACACCTTC.

This clonotype was seen many times. This chain links TRBV7-2 with TRBJ1-4, with TRBD1 matching over 7 bases. CDR3 size: 12 residues. Germline CDR1 SGHTA, CDR2 FQGNSA. Unmatched junction bases numbered 1, after V lost 4 bases and J lost 8 bases. CDR3 sequence: CASSSTGEKLFF. CDR3 nucleotide sequence: TGTGCCAGCAGCTCGACAGGGGAAAAACTGTTTTTT.

V usage is TRBV4-3 and J usage is TRBJ2-6, with D unresolved. V lost 4 bases, J lost 4 bases, and 8 bases lay in between. CDR1 and CDR2 from the germline V gene are LGHNA and YSLEER. This CDR3 contains 14 residues. The CDR3 region has the DNA TGCGCCAGCAGCCCGTCCTGGGGGGCCAACGTCCTGACTTTC. Its translation is CASSPSWGANVLTF.

The CDR3 sequence is CSCWTATGGYTF. The CDR3 coding sequence is TGCAGTTGCTGGACCGCGACGGGGGGCTACACCTTC. The chain uses TRBV20-1 and TRBJ1-2; D gene unclear. The CDR3 loop spans 12 amino acids. Germline V CDR1 and CDR2: DFQATT, SNEGSKA (reference sequence). Trimming removed 8 bases from V and 8 bases from J, with 18 bases in between.

This sequence joins TRBV6-1 and TRBJ1-4; maybe TRBD1 (5 bases). The CDR3 extends over 13 amino acids. In germline, CDR1 is MNHNS, CDR2 SASEGT. The V end lost 4 bases, the J end lost 5 bases, and 8 bases lay between the germline ends. The CDR3 DNA is TGTGCCAGCAGTGTCCAGGGAAATGAAAAACTGTTTTTT. Its protein product is CASSVQGNEKLFF.

This clonotype was detected a few times. This rearrangement joins TRBV24-1 to TRBJ2-1, with 8 bases identical to TRBD2. The CDR3 is made up of 16 amino acids. V dropped 3 bases and J dropped 6; count of bases not matched to a gene: 9. Germline values: CDR1 KGHDR, CDR2 SFDVKD. The CDR3 sequence is CATSDPQRGTCNEQFF. DNA for the CDR3: TGTGCCACCAGTGATCCCCAGCGGGGGACCTGCAATGAGCAGTTCTTC.

This clonotype was detected a few times. This sequence joins TRBV7-2 and TRBJ2-1; 9 bases map to TRBD1. Judging by the DNA end, TRBJ2-7 fits better; the J call may be wrong. The CDR3 has 14 amino acids. Germline loops: CDR1 SGHTA, CDR2 FQGNSA. DNA for the CDR3: TGTGCCAGCAGTCCGGACAGGGGCACCAACGAGCAGTACTTC. Translated: CASSPDRGTNEQYF.

The V call is TRBV10-3, the J call TRBJ2-6; 8 nucleotides match TRBD1. V trimming: 11 bases; J trimming: 0 bases; junction bases outside the gene matches: 6. CDR3 length: 15 residues. CDR1 and CDR2 (germline): ENHRY, SYGVKD. The CDR3 coding sequence is TGTGCCGCCACAGGGGGATCCTCTGGGGCCAACGTCCTGACTTTC. It is translated as CAATGGSSGANVLTF.

This clonotype was counted a few times. The chain employs TRBV12-3 or TRBV12-4 and TRBJ1-6; D is perhaps TRBD1 (5 bases). The V and J ends lost 6 bases and 4 bases respectively, with 13 bases between them. There are 15 residues in the CDR3. The CDR3 DNA is TGTGCCAGCAGAGGGCAGGGAGGATATAATTCACCCCTCCACTTT. Translating it yields CASRGQGGYNSPLHF.